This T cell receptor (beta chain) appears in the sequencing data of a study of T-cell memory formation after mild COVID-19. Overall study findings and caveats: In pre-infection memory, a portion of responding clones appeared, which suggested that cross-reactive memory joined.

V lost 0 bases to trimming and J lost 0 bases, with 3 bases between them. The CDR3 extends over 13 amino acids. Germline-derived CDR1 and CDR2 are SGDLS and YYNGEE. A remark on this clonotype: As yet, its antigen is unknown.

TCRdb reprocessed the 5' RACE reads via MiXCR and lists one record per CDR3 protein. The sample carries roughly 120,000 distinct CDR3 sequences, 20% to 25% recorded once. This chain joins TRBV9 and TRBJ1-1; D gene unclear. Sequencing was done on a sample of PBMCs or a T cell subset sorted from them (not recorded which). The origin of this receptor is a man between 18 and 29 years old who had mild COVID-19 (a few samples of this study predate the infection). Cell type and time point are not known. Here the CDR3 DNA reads TGTGCCAGCAGCGTAGTTGTGAACACTGAAGCTTTCTTT. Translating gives CASSVVVNTEAFF.